This TCR beta chain was recovered during a study of T cell responses to AZD1222 COVID-19 vaccine. Study results and limitations: In a largely white British group with more females than males, clonal diversity was possibly underestimated.

Some clones are missing from TCRdb's copy, which holds only in-frame ones; the method was immunoSEQ multiplex PCR. The sample has 75,000 to 85,000 clones, over 60% seen once. The CDR3 is 14 residues long. Germline CDR1 reads LNHDA; CDR2 reads SQIVND (reference sequence). The germline V and J ends were trimmed by 7 bases and 4 bases, with 16 bases remaining between them. Remarks on this clone: Its antigen is still unknown.

Source: peripheral blood, taken 28 days after the second dose of the MenACWY control vaccine. The V and J genes are TRBV19 and TRBJ1-1; tentatively, D is TRBD1 (6 bases). This TCR was sampled from an adult who received the MenACWY meningococcal vaccine as a control. The CDR3 spells CASIPRGGGTEAFF. The DNA for the CDR3 is TGTGCCAGTATCCCTAGGGGAGGGGGCACTGAAGCTTTCTTT.